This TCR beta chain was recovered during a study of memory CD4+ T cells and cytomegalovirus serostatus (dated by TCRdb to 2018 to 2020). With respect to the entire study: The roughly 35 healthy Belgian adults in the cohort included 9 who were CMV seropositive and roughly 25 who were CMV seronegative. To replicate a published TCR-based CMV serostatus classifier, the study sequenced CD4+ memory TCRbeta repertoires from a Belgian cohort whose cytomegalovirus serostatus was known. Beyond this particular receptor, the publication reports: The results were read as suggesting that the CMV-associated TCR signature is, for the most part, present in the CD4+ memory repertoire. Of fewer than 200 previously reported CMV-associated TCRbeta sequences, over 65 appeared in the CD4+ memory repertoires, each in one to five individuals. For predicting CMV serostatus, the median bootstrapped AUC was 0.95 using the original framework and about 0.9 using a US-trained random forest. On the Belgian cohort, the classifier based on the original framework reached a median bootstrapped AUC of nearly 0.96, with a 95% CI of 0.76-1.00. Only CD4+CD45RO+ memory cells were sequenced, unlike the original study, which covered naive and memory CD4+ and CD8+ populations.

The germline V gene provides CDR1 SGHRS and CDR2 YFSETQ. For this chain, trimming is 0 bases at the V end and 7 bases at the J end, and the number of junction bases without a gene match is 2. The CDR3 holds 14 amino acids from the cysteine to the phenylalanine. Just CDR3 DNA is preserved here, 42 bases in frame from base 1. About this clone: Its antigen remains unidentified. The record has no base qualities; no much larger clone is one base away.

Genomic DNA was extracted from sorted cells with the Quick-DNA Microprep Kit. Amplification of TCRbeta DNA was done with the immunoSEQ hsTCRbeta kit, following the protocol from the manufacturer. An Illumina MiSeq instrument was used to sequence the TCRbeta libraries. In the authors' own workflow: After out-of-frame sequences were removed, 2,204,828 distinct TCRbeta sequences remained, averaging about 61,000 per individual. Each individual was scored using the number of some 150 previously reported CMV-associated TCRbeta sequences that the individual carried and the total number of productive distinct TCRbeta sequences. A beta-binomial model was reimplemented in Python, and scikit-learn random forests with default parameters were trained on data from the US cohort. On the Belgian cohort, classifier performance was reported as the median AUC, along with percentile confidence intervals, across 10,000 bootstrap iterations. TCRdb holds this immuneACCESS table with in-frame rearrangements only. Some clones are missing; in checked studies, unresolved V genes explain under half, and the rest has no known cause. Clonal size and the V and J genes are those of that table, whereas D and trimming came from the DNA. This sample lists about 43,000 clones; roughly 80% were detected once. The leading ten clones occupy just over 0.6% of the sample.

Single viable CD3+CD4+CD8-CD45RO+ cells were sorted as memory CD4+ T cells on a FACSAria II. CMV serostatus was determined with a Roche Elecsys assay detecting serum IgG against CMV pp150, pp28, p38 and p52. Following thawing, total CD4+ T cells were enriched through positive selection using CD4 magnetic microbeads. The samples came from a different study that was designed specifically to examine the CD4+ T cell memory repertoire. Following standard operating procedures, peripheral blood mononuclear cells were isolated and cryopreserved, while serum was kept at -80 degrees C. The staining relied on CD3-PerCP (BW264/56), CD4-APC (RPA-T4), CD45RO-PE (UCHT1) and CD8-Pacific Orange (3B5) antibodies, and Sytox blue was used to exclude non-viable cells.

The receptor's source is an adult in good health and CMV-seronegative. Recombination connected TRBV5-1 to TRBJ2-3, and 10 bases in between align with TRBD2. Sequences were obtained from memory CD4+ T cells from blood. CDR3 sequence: CASSLGTSGNTQYF. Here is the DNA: TGCGCCAGCAGCTTGGGGACTAGCGGAAATACGCAGTATTTT.